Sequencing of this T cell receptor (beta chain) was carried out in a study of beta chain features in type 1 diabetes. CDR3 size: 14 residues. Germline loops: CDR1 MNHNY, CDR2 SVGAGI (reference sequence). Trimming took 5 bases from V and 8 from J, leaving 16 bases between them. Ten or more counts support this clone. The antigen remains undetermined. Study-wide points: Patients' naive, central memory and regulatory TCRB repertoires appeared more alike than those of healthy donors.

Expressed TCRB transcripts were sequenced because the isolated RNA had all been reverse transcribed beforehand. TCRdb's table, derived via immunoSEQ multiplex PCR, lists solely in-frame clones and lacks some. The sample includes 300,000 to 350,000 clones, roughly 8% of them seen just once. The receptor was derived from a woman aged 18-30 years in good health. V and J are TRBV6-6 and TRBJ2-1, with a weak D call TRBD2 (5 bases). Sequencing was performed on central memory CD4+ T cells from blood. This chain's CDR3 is CASSVTWGADEQFF. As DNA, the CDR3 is TGTGCCAGCAGTGTCACTTGGGGAGCCGATGAGCAGTTCTTC.